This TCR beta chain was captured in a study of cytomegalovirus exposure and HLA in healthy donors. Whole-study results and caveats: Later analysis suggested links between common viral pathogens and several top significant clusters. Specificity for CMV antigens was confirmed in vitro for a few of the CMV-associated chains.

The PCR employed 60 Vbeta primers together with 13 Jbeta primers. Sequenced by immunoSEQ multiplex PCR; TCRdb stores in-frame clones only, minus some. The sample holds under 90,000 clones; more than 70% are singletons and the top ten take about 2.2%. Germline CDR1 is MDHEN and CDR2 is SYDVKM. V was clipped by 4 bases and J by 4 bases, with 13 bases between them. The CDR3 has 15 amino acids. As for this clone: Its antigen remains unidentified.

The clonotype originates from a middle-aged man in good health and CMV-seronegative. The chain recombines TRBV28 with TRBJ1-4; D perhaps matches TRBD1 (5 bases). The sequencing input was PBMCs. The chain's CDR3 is CASSSDDSYNEKLFF. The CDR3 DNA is TGTGCCAGCAGTTCCGACGACAGTTATAATGAAAAACTGTTTTTT.